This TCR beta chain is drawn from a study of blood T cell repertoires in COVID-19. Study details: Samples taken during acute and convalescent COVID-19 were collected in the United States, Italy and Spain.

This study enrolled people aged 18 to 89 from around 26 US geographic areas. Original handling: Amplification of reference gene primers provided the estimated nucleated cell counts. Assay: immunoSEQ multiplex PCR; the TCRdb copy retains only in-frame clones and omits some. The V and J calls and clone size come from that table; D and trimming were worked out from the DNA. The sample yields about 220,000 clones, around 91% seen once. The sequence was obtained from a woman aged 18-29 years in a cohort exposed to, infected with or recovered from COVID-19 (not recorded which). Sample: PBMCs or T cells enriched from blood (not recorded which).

This chain's CDR3 is CATSENSMEQFF. As DNA, the CDR3 is TGTGCCACCAGTGAAAATAGTATGGAGCAGTTCTTC. The gene calls are TRBV24-1 and TRBJ2-1; D uncertain. Per germline, CDR1 KGHDR and CDR2 SFDVKD. The CDR3 extends over 12 amino acids. V was trimmed by 4 bases and J by 10 bases, leaving 10 bases between them.